Here is one T cell receptor (beta chain) with its context. Its antigen is still unknown. Nothing much larger sits one base from this clone, and base qualities are not available. From the cysteine up to the phenylalanine, the CDR3 has a length of 14 residues. Only the CDR3 DNA stays, 42 bases, in frame from base 1. Based on the germline V gene (reference sequence), the CDR1 and CDR2 sequences are LNHDA and SQIVND. The germline V and J ends show losses of 6 bases and 1 base respectively, and no gene match explains 5 bases of the junction. The immunoSEQ assay was applied to genomic DNA to generate the TCR beta chain sequences. The original methods were these. Any CDR3 sequence that did not begin with the conserved framework cysteine at position 104 was removed by hand. Clonality was calculated as one minus the normalized Shannon's Diversity Index, with values ranging from 0 (maximal diversity) to 1 (oligoclonal). Chi-squared comparison-of-proportions tests assessed whether the same CDR3 differed in frequency between samples, such as brain versus blood. Public clonotypes were identified by searching immuneACCESS, and similarity to known antiviral clonotypes was assessed with the VDJdb browser. This immuneACCESS table, as held by TCRdb, lists in-frame sequences with V and J called but not all clones. Of the missing ones, under half trace to an unresolved V gene in checked studies; the others have no known cause. The V and J calls and clone size were taken over from that table, and D and trimming were inferred from the DNA. Counted in this sample were about 350,000 clones; over 90% of them appeared once. Jointly, the top ten make up 5.7% of the sample.

This record belongs to a study of brain T cells in children with intractable seizures (dated by TCRdb to 2020 to 2022). Regarding the complete study: Resected brain tissue from about 53 pediatric epilepsy surgery cases was initially screened for immune gene transcripts with a NanoString immunology panel. Among the approximately twelve selected surgery cases, pre-surgery blood was additionally sequenced for eight, leaving four cases with brain tissue only. Study-wide conclusions, independent of this receptor: Sequencing depth differed between pre- and post-surgery blood, so clones missing from the pre-surgery sample may reflect undersampling. Viral specificity was inferred solely from CDR3 sequence similarity, and the HCMV serostatus of the patients was not known.

The time point label, as the study defines it: blood from clinic visit 5 months post-surgery; TSC patient then seizure free. The surgery cases with the highest brain T cell transcript signatures were chosen for TCR beta chain sequencing of brain tissue, and also of blood when blood was available. Patients had been treated with at least one anti-epileptic drug before surgery. TCR-sequenced patients were children with drug-resistant epilepsy due to tuberous sclerosis complex, focal cortical dysplasia, Rasmussen encephalitis or hemimegalencephaly. Bulk genomic DNA was extracted from unsorted brain tissue and whole blood with the Monarch genomic DNA purification kit.

Rearrangement joined TRBV19 to TRBJ2-5; 7 bases in the junction line up with TRBD1. The clonotype was recovered from a boy younger than two with tuberous sclerosis and intractable seizures. The source material was peripheral blood, sampled approximately 5 months after surgery. The CDR3 amino acid sequence is: CASSPGQSQETQYF. The DNA sequence is as follows: TGTGCCAGTAGCCCGGGACAGAGCCAAGAGACCCAGTACTTC.